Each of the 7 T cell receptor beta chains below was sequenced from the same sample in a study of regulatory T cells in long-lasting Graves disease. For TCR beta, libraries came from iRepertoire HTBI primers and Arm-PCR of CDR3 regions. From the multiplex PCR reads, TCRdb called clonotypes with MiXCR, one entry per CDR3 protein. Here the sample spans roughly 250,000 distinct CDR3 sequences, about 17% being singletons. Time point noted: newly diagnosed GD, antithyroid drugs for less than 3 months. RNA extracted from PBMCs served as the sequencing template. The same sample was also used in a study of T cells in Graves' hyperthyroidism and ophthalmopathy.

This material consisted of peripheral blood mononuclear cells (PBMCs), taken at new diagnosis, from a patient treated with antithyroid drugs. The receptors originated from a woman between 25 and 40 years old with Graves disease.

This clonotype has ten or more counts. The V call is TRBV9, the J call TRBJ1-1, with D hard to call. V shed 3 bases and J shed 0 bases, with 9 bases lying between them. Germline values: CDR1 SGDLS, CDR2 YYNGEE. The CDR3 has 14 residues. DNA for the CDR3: TGTGCCAGCAGCGCAATCGCAATGAACACTGAAGCTTTCTTT. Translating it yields CASSAIAMNTEAFF.

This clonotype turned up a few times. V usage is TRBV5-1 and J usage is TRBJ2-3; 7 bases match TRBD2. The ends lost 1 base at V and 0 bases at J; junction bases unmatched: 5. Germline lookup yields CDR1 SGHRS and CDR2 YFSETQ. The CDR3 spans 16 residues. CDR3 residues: CASSLILGLSTDTQYF. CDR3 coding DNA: TGCGCCAGCAGCTTGATTTTGGGACTAAGCACAGATACGCAGTATTTT.

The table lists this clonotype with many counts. The CDR3 loop is CSAPRGQQGGEQYF. For the CDR3, the DNA is TGCAGTGCTCCTAGGGGACAACAGGGCGGCGAGCAGTACTTC. The rearrangement joins TRBV20-1 to TRBJ2-7; D is perhaps TRBD1 (6 bases). The CDR3 has 14 residues. Germline V gene sequence: CDR1 DFQATT, CDR2 SNEGSKA (reference sequence). V lost 5 bases, J lost 6 bases, and 20 bases lay in between.

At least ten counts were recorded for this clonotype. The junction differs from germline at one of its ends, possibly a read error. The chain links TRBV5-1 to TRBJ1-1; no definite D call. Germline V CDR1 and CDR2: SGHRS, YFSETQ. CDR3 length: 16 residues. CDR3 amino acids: CASSLRQDALNTEAFF. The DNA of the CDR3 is TGTGCCAGCAGCTTGAGGCAGGATGCCTTAAACACTGAAGCTTTCTTT.

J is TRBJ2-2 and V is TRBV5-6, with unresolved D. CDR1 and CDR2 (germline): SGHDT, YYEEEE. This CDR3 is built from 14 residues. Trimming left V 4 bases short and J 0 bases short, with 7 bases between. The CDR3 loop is CASSHVSNTGELFF. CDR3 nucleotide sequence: TGTGCCAGCAGCCACGTTTCGAACACCGGGGAGCTGTTTTTT.

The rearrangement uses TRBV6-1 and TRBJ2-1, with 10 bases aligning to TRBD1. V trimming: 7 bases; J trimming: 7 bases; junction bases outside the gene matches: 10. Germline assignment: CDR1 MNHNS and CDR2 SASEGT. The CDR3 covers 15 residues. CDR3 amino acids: CASNPRTGGGNEQFF. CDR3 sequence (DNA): TGTGCCAGCAACCCCAGGACAGGGGGGGGGAATGAGCAGTTCTTC.

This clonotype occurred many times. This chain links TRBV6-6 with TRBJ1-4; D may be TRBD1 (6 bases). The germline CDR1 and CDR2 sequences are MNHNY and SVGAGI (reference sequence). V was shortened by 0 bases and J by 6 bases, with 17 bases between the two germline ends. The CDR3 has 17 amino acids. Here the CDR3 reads CASSYSSMAGADEKLFF. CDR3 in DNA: TGTGCCAGCAGTTACTCGTCGATGGCAGGGGCGGATGAAAAACTGTTTTTT.